A selection of T cell receptor beta chains follows, all from one sample in a study of cytomegalovirus exposure and HLA in healthy donors. TCRdb's table, derived via immunoSEQ multiplex PCR, lists solely in-frame clones and lacks some. The sample contains approximately 190,000 clones, approximately 88% of which appear only once. The sequenced sample was PBMCs. These receptors were collected from a boy between 10 and 17 years old in good health and CMV-seronegative. Each CDR3 is given with its conserved first and last residue. A D gene is named only where the DNA matches it firmly. Rows may omit the clone size; those that give it use once, few, many or a size class.

D gene: NA; V gene: TRBV9; J gene: TRBJ1-4; clone size: NA; CDR3 DNA: TGTGCCAGCAGCGTAGGTACAACTAATGAAAAACTGTTTTTT; CDR3 protein: CASSVGTTNEKLFF
D gene: TRBD1; V gene: TRBV27; J gene: TRBJ2-7; clone size: NA; CDR3 DNA: TGTGCCAGCAGTCTCTCTGGACAGGTCTACGAGCAGTACTTC; CDR3 protein: CASSLSGQVYEQYF
D gene: TRBD1; V gene: TRBV19; J gene: TRBJ1-1; clone size: NA; CDR3 DNA: TGTGCCAGTAACATGGACAGGGGGACGAGAGCTTTCTTT; CDR3 protein: CASNMDRGTRAFF
D gene: NA; V gene: TRBV7-9; J gene: TRBJ2-7; clone size: NA; CDR3 DNA: TGTGCCAGCAGCTCCACCACAGGAAACTCCTACGAGCAGTACTTC; CDR3 protein: CASSSTTGNSYEQYF
D gene: NA; V gene: TRBV19; J gene: TRBJ1-6; clone size: NA; CDR3 DNA: TGTGCCAGTAGTCCCCAGATCTATAATTCACCCCTCCACTTT; CDR3 protein: CASSPQIYNSPLHF
D gene: NA; V gene: TRBV15; J gene: TRBJ2-7; clone size: NA; CDR3 DNA: TGTGCCACCAGCAGAGACGAAACCCGGGACAAAGCTTACGAGCAGTACTTC; CDR3 protein: CATSRDETRDKAYEQYF
D gene: NA; V gene: TRBV11-2; J gene: TRBJ1-2; clone size: NA; CDR3 DNA: TGTGCCAGCAGCGAAGCTACGGGGGATCGCGACTATGGCTACACCTTC; CDR3 protein: CASSEATGDRDYGYTF
D gene: NA; V gene: TRBV14; J gene: TRBJ1-2; clone size: once; CDR3 DNA: TGTGCCAGCAGCCAAGGAAGGTTTGGGCAGTTCTATGGCTACACCTTC; CDR3 protein: CASSQGRFGQFYGYTF
D gene: NA; V gene: TRBV5-6; J gene: TRBJ1-3; clone size: few; CDR3 DNA: TGTGCCAGCAGCTTGGTCGGGGGCTCTGGAAACACCATATATTTT; CDR3 protein: CASSLVGGSGNTIYF
D gene: NA; V gene: TRBV25-1; J gene: TRBJ2-7; clone size: NA; CDR3 DNA: TGTGCCAGCAGTTCGAACGGGGAGCAGTACTTC; CDR3 protein: CASSSNGEQYF
D gene: TRBD1; V gene: TRBV5-1; J gene: TRBJ1-2; clone size: NA; CDR3 DNA: TGCGCCAGCAGCTTGGGAGGGGGCGCCGGCTACACCTTC; CDR3 protein: CASSLGGGAGYTF
D gene: NA; V gene: TRBV27; J gene: TRBJ1-1; clone size: NA; CDR3 DNA: TGTGCCAGCAGTCCCCGTGGAGGGAGAACTGAAGCTTTCTTT; CDR3 protein: CASSPRGGRTEAFF
D gene: NA; V gene: TRBV6-6; J gene: TRBJ1-1; clone size: few; CDR3 DNA: TGTGCCACCACCAGCCAGTTGTACAGGAGGAACACTGAAGCTTTCTTT; CDR3 protein: CATTSQLYRRNTEAFF
D gene: NA; V gene: TRBV6-6; J gene: TRBJ2-4; clone size: few; CDR3 DNA: TGTGCCAGCAGTTTGGGACTTTCGGGAGCTGACATTCAGTACTTC; CDR3 protein: CASSLGLSGADIQYF
D gene: TRBD1; V gene: TRBV18; J gene: TRBJ2-7; clone size: once; CDR3 DNA: TGTGCCAGCTCACTACGGACAGGGCAGGGAGACTACGAGCAGTACTTC; CDR3 protein: CASSLRTGQGDYEQYF
D gene: TRBD2; V gene: TRBV7-9; J gene: TRBJ2-5; clone size: NA; CDR3 DNA: TGTGCCAGCAACCGGGGGGGAGGGGAGACCCAGTACTTC; CDR3 protein: CASNRGGGETQYF
D gene: NA; V gene: TRBV10-3; J gene: TRBJ1-2; clone size: few; CDR3 DNA: TGTGCCATCAGTTTCAGGGATGGCTACACCTTC; CDR3 protein: CAISFRDGYTF
D gene: NA; V gene: TRBV9; J gene: TRBJ2-3; clone size: NA; CDR3 DNA: TGTGCCAGCAGCGTAGCGGTGGGGGGTAACACAGATACGCAGTATTTT; CDR3 protein: CASSVAVGGNTDTQYF
D gene: TRBD2; V gene: TRBV11-2; J gene: TRBJ2-7; clone size: NA; CDR3 DNA: TGTGCCAGCAGGCCAACTAGCGGGGGAACCTACGAGCAGTACTTC; CDR3 protein: CASRPTSGGTYEQYF
D gene: TRBD2; V gene: TRBV9; J gene: TRBJ2-2; clone size: NA; CDR3 DNA: TGTGCCAGCAGCGTAACACTAGCGGGAGTGAGGGGGGAGCTGTTTTTT; CDR3 protein: CASSVTLAGVRGELFF
D gene: NA; V gene: TRBV7-3; J gene: TRBJ1-1; clone size: NA; CDR3 DNA: TGTGCCAGCAGCCTCACAGGGAACACTGAAGCTTTCTTT; CDR3 protein: CASSLTGNTEAFF
D gene: NA; V gene: TRBV7-2; J gene: TRBJ2-7; clone size: NA; CDR3 DNA: TGTGCCAGCAGCTTAGTATGGGGAGCCTACGAGCAGTACTTC; CDR3 protein: CASSLVWGAYEQYF
D gene: NA; V gene: TRBV13; J gene: TRBJ1-1; clone size: NA; CDR3 DNA: TGTGCCAGCAGCTTAGGAGGGGGATTCACTGAAGCTTTCTTT; CDR3 protein: CASSLGGGFTEAFF
D gene: TRBD1; V gene: TRBV6-6; J gene: TRBJ1-4; clone size: few; CDR3 DNA: TGTGCCAGCAAACTACACAGGGGTCTATCGAATGAAAAACTGTTTTTT; CDR3 protein: CASKLHRGLSNEKLFF